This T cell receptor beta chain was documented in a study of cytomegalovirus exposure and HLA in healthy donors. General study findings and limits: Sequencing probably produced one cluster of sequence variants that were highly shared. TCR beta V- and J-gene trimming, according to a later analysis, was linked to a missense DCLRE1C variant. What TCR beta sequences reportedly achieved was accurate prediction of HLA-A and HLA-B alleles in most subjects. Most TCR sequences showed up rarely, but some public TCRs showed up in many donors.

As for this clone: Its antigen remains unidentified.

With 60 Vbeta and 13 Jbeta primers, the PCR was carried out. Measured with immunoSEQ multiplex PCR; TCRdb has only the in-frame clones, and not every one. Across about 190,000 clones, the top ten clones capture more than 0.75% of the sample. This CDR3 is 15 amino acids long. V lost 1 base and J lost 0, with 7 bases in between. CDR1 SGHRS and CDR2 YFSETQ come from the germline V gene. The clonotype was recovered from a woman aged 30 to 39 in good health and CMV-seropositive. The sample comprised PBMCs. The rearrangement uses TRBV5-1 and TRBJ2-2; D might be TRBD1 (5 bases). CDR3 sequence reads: CASSLTGPNTGELFF. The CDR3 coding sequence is TGCGCCAGCAGCTTGACAGGACCGAACACCGGGGAGCTGTTTTTT.